A few counts support the clone carrying this TCR beta chain. Antigen: not known. Germline lookup yields CDR1 SGHTS and CDR2 YDEGEE. The CDR3 is 11 residues long. Trimming cost V 4 bases and J 5 bases, with 6 bases left between them. This entry is derived from a study of cytomegalovirus exposure and HLA in healthy donors. Findings and limits, study-wide: As a later analysis showed, a missense DCLRE1C variant was linked to trimming of TCR beta V- and J-genes. Clonal expansion, a later analysis showed, was greater in HLA-associated TCR beta chains than in equally common others.

It was with 60 Vbeta and 13 Jbeta primers that the PCR ran. Repertoires were generated with immunoSEQ multiplex PCR, while TCRdb's copy carries only in-frame clones and drops some. The data show some 180,000 clones, about 9% seen once. The chain carries TRBV5-8 and TRBJ2-5; the D is unclear. This TCR derives from a woman aged 30 to 39 in good health and CMV-seropositive. The sequenced sample was PBMCs. Written as DNA, the CDR3 is TGTGCCAGCAGCAGAGTGGAGACCCAGTACTTC. Translation gives CASSRVETQYF.